These 10 T cell receptor beta chains share one sample of origin, sequenced in a study of T cell responses to AZD1222 COVID-19 vaccine. Assay used: immunoSEQ multiplex PCR; TCRdb lists only in-frame clones, some missing. This sample has 150,000 to 200,000 clones, with less than 95% found just once. This sample comprised peripheral blood, obtained 28 days after the second AZD1222 dose. These receptors all stem from an adult who received the AZD1222 COVID-19 vaccine.

The CDR3 sequence is CASSANGGGETQYF. DNA of the CDR3: TGTGCCAGCAGTGCCAATGGGGGCGGAGAGACCCAGTACTTC. The chain is built from TRBV2 and TRBJ2-5; D is possibly TRBD1 (6 bases). Looked up from germline, CDR1 is SNHLY and CDR2 is FYNNEI. The CDR3 contains 14 residues. Trimming pared 4 bases from V and 4 bases from J, leaving 13 bases between.

The J gene is TRBJ1-5, the V gene TRBV3-1 (or the pseudogene TRBV3-2); D might be TRBD1 (5 bases). Looked up from germline, CDR1 is LGHDT and CDR2 is YNNKEL (reference sequence). With 0 bases removed from V and 4 bases from J, the gap between germline ends came to 10 bases. The CDR3 extends over 15 amino acids. CDR3 sequence: CASSQEGQGNQPQHF. Written as DNA, the CDR3 is TGTGCCAGCAGCCAAGAAGGGCAGGGTAATCAGCCCCAGCATTTT.

This chain connects TRBV6-1 to TRBJ2-7; the D is unclear. Germline V CDR1 and CDR2: MNHNS, SASEGT. The V gene lost 2 bases and the J gene lost 5 bases, with 10 bases spanning the gap. This CDR3 contains 13 residues. In DNA, the CDR3 is TGTGCCAGCAGTGAAATCGGTCAAGACGAGCAGTACTTC. This codes for CASSEIGQDEQYF.

The chain recombines TRBV2 with TRBJ2-7; tentatively, D is TRBD1 (5 bases). V gave up 3 bases and J gave up 6 bases, with 15 bases separating them. The CDR3 runs to 14 residues. Germline lookup yields CDR1 SNHLY and CDR2 FYNNEI. CDR3 amino acids: CASSDRVLVSEQYF. The CDR3 DNA reads as TGTGCCAGCAGTGACAGGGTTTTGGTCTCCGAGCAGTACTTC.

The CDR3 DNA sequence: TGCAGCGTTGAACTGGGGATGGGCGAAAAACTGTTTTTT. This translates into CSVELGMGEKLFF. V gene TRBV29-1 combines with J gene TRBJ1-4; D gene ambiguous. V was shortened by 2 bases and J by 8 bases, with 12 bases between the two germline ends. Germline CDR1 SQVTM, CDR2 ANQGSEA. There are 13 residues in the CDR3.

This rearrangement joins TRBV3-1 (or the pseudogene TRBV3-2) to TRBJ2-2; D not resolved. V lost 2 bases and J 5 bases, leaving 3 bases between the germline ends. The CDR3 is made up of 12 amino acids. The germline gives CDR1 LGHDT, CDR2 YNNKEL (reference sequence). The CDR3 DNA sequence: TGTGCCAGCAGCCAACGAACCGGGGAGCTGTTTTTT. Translating gives CASSQRTGELFF.

CDR3 residues: CASRLGLEAFF. CDR3 DNA sequence: TGTGCCAGCCGGTTGGGGTTGGAAGCTTTCTTT. J is TRBJ1-1 and V is TRBV2; unclear D gene. Germline-derived CDR1 and CDR2 are SNHLY and FYNNEI. Trimming pared 8 bases from V and 8 bases from J, leaving 12 bases between. The CDR3 spans 11 residues.

The V gene is TRBV18, the J gene TRBJ1-1; D unclear. CDR1 and CDR2 from the germline V gene are KGHSH and LQKENI. The CDR3 has 13 amino acids. The V and J ends lost 6 bases and 1 base respectively, with 9 bases between them. CDR3 protein: CASSPPPNTEAFF. In nucleotides, the CDR3 is TGTGCCAGCTCTCCTCCACCGAACACTGAAGCTTTCTTT.

The chain's CDR3 is CASSLESGLAGITGELFF. In nucleotides, the CDR3 is TGTGCCAGCAGCTTAGAATCGGGACTAGCGGGTATCACCGGGGAGCTGTTTTTT. J is TRBJ2-2 and V is TRBV11-2; TRBD2 matches at 12 bases. Unmatched junction bases numbered 6, after V lost 0 bases and J lost 4 bases. Germline CDR1 reads SGHAT; CDR2 reads FQNNGV. The CDR3 has 18 residues. The variable domain in full, with the rest retrieved from reference TRBV11-2 and TRBJ2-2, is EAGVAQSPRYKIIEKRQSVAFWCNPISGHATLYWYQQILGQGPKLLIQFQNNGVVDDSQLPKDRFSAERLKGVDSTLKIQPAKLEDSAVYLCASSLESGLAGITGELFFGEGSRLTVL.

V and J are TRBV7-2 and TRBJ2-1; 9 bases are a match to TRBD2. V lost 1 base to trimming and J lost 7 bases; unmatched junction nucleotides: 5. Per the germline V gene, CDR1 is SGHTA and CDR2 is FQGNSA. The CDR3 has 15 residues. CDR3 in amino acids: CASSLEAGGLNEQFF. DNA for the CDR3: TGTGCCAGCAGCTTAGAAGCGGGGGGACTAAATGAGCAGTTCTTC.